This T cell receptor (beta chain) was identified in a study of T cell responses to AZD1222 COVID-19 vaccine. Study-wide findings and caveats: In a largely white British group with more females than males, clonal diversity was possibly underestimated. The study found vaccine-associated CD4 TCRs spanning spike, dominant at 160-218 and 743-854. In all cases, repertoires were sampled only after the peak T cell response. Receipt of two AZD1222 doses was followed by a rise in Spike-specific TCR breadth and depth.

The CDR3 length is 12 residues. Per germline, CDR1 SNHLY and CDR2 FYNNEI. Trimming cost V 6 bases and J 5 bases, with 10 bases left between them. A word on this clone: As yet, its antigen is unknown.

Profiled with immunoSEQ multiplex PCR; TCRdb holds only in-frame clones, not every one. The table lists over 95,000 clones, around nine tenths of them singletons. The specimen comprised peripheral blood, sampled on day 0 of AZD1222 vaccination. The sequence was obtained from an adult in good health. The rearrangement uses TRBV2 and TRBJ1-1; D uncertain. Written as DNA, the CDR3 is TGTGCCAGCAGCCCCAGTGGGACTGAAGCTTTCTTT. Its translation is CASSPSGTEAFF.